This T cell receptor (beta chain) came from a study of blood T cells in healthy people across ages. With a J-beta primer mix and a sample-barcoded 5' primer, a second PCR ran 7 to 11 cycles. Each cDNA was tagged by a template-switch adaptor containing 12 random nucleotides. Each single sample gave us at least 3 million CDR3-containing paired-end reads. MiXCR, run by TCRdb on the 5' RACE reads, gives a single entry per CDR3 protein. Seen here are around 990,000 distinct CDR3 sequences, around 27% observed once, and the top ten hold about 0.8%. These data also formed part of another study, on T cells of mothers and their children. Per that paper: The sample comes from some ten healthy Caucasian donors: mothers and children.

This clonotype was obtained from a girl aged 2-9 years in good health. The sample taken for sequencing was blood.

CDR3 DNA: TGTGCCAGCAGCCTACGGAGGGGGGGGACCCAAGAGACCCAGTACTTC. Protein product: CASSLRRGGTQETQYF. The J gene is TRBJ2-5, the V gene TRBV7-9; perhaps TRBD2 as D (7 bases). The CDR3 is 16 amino acids. V was cut by 5 bases and J by 1 base, with 17 bases left in between. Germline CDR1 is SEHNR and CDR2 is FQNEAQ (reference sequence).